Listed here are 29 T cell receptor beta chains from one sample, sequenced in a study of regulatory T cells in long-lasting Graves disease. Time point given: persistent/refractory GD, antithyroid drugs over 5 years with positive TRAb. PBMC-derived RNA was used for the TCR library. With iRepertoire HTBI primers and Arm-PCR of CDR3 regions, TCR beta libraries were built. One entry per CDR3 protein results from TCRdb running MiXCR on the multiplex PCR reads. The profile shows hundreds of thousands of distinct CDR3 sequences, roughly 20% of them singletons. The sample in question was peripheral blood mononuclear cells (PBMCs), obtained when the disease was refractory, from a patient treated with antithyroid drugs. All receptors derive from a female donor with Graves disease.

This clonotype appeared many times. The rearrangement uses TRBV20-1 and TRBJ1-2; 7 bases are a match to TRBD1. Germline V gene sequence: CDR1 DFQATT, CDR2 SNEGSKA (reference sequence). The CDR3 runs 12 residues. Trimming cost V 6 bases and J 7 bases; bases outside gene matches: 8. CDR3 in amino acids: CSALTGEGGYTF. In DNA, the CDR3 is TGCAGTGCCCTAACAGGGGAGGGTGGCTACACCTTC.

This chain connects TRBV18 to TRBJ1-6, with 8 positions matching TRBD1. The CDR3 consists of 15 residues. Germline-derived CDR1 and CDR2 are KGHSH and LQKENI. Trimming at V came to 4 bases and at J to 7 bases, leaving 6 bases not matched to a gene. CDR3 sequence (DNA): TGTGCCAGCTCACTTCAGGGGGCGGCGAATTCACCCCTCCACTTT. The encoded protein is CASSLQGAANSPLHF.

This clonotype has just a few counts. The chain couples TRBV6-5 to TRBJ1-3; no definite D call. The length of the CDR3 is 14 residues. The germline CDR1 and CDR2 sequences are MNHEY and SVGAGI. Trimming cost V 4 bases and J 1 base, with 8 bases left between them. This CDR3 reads CASSLSASGNTIYF. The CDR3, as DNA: TGTGCCAGCAGTTTATCAGCATCTGGAAACACCATATATTTT.

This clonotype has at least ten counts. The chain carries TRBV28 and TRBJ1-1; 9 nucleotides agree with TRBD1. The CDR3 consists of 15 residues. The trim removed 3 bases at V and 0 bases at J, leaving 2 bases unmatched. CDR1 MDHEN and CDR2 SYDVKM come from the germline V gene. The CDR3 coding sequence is TGTGCCAGCAGTTTTGACAGGGGGATGAACACTGAAGCTTTCTTT. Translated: CASSFDRGMNTEAFF.

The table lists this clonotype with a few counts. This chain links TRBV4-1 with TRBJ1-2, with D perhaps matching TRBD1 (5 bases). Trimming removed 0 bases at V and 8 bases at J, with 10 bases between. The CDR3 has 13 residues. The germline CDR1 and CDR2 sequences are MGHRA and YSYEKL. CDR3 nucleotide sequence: TGCGCCAGCAGCCAAGAACGACAGTACGGCTACACCTTC. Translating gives CASSQERQYGYTF.

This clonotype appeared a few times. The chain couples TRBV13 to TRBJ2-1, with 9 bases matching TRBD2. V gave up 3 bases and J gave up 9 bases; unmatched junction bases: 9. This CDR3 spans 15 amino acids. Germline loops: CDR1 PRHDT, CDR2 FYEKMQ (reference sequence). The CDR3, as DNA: TGTGCCAGCAGCTTTGGGGCCGGACTAGCGTTTGAGCAGTTCTTC. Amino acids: CASSFGAGLAFEQFF. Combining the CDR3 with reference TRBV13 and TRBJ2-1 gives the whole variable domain AAGVIQSPRHLIKEKRETATLKCYPIPRHDTVYWYQQGPGQDPQFLISFYEKMQSDKGSIPDRFSAQQFSDYHSELNMSSLELGDSALYFCASSFGAGLAFEQFFGPGTRLTVL.

The CDR3 reads CSAYGGGADNQPQHF. Here the CDR3 DNA reads TGCAGTGCCTACGGGGGGGGGGCGGACAATCAGCCCCAGCATTTT. The rearrangement uses TRBV20-1 and TRBJ1-5; a weak D match, TRBD1 (6 bases). The CDR3 is 15 residues long. Deletions cut 6 bases from V and 3 bases from J, with 18 bases between. Looked up from germline, CDR1 is DFQATT and CDR2 is SNEGSKA (reference sequence).

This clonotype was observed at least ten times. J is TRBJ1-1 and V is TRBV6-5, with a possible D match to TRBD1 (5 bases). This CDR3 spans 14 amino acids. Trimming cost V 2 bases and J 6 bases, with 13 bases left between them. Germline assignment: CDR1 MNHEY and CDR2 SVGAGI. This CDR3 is CASSYAVRAPEAFF. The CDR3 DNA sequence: TGTGCCAGCAGTTACGCGGTCAGGGCGCCTGAAGCTTTCTTT.

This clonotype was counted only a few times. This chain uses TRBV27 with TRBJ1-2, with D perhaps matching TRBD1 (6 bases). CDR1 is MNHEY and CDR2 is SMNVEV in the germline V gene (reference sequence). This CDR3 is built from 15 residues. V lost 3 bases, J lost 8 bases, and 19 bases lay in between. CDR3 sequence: CASSFWGAANEGYTF. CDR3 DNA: TGTGCCAGCAGTTTCTGGGGGGCCGCTAATGAGGGCTACACCTTC.

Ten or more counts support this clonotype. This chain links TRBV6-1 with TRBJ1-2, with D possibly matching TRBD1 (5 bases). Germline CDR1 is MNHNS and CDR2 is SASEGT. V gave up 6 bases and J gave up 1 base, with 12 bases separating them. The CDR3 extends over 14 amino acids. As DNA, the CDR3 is TGTGCCAGCAGCGGGGCGCGGGGTAACTATGGCTACACCTTC. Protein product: CASSGARGNYGYTF.

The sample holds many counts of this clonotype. The CDR3 spells CASSLSLTSGRSTGELFF. The CDR3 DNA reads as TGTGCCAGCAGTTTATCGCTAACTAGCGGGAGGAGCACCGGGGAGCTGTTTTTT. V and J are TRBV27 and TRBJ2-2; 12 bases align to TRBD2. The germline gives CDR1 MNHEY, CDR2 SMNVEV (reference sequence). The CDR3 runs to 18 residues. The V and J ends lost 0 bases and 4 bases, in that order; junction bases with no gene match: 6.

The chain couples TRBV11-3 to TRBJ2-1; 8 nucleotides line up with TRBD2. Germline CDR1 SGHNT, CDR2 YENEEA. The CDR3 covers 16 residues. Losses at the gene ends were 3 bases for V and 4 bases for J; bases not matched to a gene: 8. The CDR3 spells CASSLATSGPYNEQFF. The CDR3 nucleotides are TGTGCCAGCAGCTTGGCCACTAGCGGACCTTACAATGAGCAGTTCTTC.

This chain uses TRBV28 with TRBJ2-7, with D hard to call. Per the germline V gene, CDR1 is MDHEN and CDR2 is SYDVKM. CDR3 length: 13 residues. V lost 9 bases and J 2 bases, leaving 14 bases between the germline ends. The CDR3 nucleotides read TGTGCCAGTAGTATCGCGGCCACCTACGAGCAGTACTTC. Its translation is CASSIAATYEQYF.

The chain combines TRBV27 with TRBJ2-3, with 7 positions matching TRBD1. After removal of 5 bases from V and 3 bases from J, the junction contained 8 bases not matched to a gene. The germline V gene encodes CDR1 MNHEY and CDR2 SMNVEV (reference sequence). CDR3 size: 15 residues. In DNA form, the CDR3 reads TGTGCCAGCAGTAAGTCCCCAGGGGGAACAGATACGCAGTATTTT. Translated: CASSKSPGGTDTQYF.

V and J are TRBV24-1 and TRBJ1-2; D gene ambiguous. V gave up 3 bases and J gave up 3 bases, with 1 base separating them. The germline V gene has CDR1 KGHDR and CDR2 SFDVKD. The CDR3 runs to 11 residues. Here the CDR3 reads CATSDHYGYTF. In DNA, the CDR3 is TGTGCCACCAGTGATCACTATGGCTACACCTTC.

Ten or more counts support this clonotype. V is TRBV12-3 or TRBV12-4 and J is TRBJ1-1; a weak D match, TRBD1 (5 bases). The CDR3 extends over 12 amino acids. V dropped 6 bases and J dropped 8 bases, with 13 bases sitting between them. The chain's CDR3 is CASSIGTAEAFF. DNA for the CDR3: TGTGCCAGCAGCATTGGGACGGCGGAAGCTTTCTTT.

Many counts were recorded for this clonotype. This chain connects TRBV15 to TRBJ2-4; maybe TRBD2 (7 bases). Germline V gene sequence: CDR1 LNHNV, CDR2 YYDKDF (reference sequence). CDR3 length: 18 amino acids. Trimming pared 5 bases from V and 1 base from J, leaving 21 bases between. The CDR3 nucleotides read TGTGCCACCAGCTTTGCTGGGGGGGGCGATTTCGCCAAAAACATTCAGTACTTC. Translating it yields CATSFAGGGDFAKNIQYF.

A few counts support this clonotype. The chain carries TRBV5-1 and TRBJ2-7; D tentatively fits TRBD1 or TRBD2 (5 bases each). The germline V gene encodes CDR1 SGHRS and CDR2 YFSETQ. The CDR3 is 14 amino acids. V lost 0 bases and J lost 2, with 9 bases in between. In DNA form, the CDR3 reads TGCGCCAGCAGCTTGGAGAGAGGGGCCTACGAGCAGTACTTC. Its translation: CASSLERGAYEQYF.

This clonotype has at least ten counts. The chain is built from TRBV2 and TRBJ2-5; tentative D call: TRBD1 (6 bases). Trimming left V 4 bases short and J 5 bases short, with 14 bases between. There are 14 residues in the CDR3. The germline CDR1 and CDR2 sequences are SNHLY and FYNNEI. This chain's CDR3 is CASSGVGRGETQYF. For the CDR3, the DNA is TGTGCCAGCAGTGGGGTTGGTAGGGGGGAGACCCAGTACTTC.

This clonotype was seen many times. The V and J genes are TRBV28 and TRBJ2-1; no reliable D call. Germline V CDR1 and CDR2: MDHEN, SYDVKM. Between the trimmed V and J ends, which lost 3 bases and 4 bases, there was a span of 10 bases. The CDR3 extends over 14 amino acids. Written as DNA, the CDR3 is TGTGCCAGCAGTTTCCCCGCCAGTTACAATGAGCAGTTCTTC. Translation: CASSFPASYNEQFF.

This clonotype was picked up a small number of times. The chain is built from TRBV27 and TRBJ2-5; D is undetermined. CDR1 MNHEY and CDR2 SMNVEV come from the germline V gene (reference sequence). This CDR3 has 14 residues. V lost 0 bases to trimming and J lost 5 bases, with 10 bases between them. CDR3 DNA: TGTGCCAGCAGTTTATCAGAGTTTGGGGAGACCCAGTACTTC. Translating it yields CASSLSEFGETQYF.

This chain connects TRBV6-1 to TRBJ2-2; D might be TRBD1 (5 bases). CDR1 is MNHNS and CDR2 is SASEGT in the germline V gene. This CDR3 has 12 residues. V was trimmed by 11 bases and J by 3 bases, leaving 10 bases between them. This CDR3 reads CAAGADTGELFF. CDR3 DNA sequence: TGTGCCGCTGGGGCAGACACCGGGGAGCTGTTTTTT.

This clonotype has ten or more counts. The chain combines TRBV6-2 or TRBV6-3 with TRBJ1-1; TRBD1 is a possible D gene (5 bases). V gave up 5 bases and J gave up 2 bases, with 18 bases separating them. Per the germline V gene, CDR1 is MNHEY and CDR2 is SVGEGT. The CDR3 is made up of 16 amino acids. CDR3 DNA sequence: TGTGCCAGCAGTGCAAGGCGCGGGGGGGTCAACACTGAAGCTTTCTTT. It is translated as CASSARRGGVNTEAFF.

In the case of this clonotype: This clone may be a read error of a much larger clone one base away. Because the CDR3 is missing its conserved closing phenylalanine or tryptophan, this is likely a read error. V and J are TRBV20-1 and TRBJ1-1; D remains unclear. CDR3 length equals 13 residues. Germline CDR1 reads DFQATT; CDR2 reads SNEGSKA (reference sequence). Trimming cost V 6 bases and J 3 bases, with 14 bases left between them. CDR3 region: CSATSRAHTEAFL. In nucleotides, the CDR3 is TGCAGTGCAACCTCCCGGGCCCACACTGAAGCTTTCCTT.

CDR3 amino acids: CASSLLSGGAVEEQYF. The DNA of the CDR3 is TGTGCCAGCAGCTTACTCTCGGGGGGGGCCGTGGAGGAGCAGTACTTC. The chain joins TRBV7-6 to TRBJ2-7; 8 bases fit TRBD2. Looked up from germline, CDR1 is SGHVS and CDR2 is FNYEAQ. The CDR3 loop spans 16 amino acids. The junction had 13 bases not matched to a gene; V was cut back by 2 bases and J by 7 bases.

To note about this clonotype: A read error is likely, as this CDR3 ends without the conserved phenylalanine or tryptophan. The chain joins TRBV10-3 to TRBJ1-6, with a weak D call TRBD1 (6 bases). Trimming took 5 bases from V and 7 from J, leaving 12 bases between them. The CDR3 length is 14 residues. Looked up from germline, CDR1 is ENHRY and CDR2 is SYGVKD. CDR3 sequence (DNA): TGTGCCATCAGTAAAACAGGGCCCAATTCACCCCTCCACGTT. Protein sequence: CAISKTGPNSPLHV.

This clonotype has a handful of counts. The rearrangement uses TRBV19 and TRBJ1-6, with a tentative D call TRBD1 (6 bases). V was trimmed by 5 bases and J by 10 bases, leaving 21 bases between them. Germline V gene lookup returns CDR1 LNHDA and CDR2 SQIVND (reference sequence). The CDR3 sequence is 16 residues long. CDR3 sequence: CASSETITGLKSPLHF. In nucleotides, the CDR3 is TGTGCCAGTAGTGAAACTATAACAGGGCTGAAATCACCCCTCCACTTT.

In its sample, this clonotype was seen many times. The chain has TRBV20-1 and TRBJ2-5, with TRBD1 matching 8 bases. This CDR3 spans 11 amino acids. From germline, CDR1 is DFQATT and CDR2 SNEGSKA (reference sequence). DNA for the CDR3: TGCAGCAGGACAGGGAAAGAGACCCAGTACTTC. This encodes CSRTGKETQYF.

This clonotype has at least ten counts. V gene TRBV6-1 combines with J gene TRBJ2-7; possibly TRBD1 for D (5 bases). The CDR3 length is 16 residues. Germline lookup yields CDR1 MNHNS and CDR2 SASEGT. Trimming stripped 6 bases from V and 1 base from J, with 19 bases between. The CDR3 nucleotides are TGTGCCAGCAGCGAGACAGTTATCCAGAGTTCCTACGAGCAGTACTTC. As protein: CASSETVIQSSYEQYF.